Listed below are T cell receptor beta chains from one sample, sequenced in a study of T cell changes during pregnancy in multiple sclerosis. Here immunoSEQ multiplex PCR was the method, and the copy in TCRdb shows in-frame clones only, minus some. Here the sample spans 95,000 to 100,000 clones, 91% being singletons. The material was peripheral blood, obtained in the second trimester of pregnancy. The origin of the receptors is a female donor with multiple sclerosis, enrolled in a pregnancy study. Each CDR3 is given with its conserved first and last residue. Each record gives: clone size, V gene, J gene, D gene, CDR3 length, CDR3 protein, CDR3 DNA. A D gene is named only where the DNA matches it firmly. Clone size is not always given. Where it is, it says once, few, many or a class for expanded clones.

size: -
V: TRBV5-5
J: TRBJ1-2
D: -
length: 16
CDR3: CASSLDRFSVFGGYTF
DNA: TGTGCCAGCAGCTTGGATCGCTTTTCGGTATTTGGTGGCTACACCTTC

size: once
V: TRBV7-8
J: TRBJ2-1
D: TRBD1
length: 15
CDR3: CASSYWTGGHNEQFF
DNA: TGTGCCAGCAGCTACTGGACAGGGGGACACAATGAGCAGTTCTTC

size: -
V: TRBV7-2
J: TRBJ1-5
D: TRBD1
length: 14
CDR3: CASSPRQGIQPQHF
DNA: TGTGCCAGCAGCCCGCGACAGGGAATACAGCCCCAGCATTTT

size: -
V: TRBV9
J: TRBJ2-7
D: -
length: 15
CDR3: CASSVRDSLAYEQYF
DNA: TGTGCCAGCAGCGTCCGGGACTCCCTTGCCTACGAGCAGTACTTC

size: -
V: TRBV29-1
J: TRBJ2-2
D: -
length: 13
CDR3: CSVVVGGTGELFF
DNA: TGCAGCGTTGTGGTAGGAGGAACCGGGGAGCTGTTTTTT

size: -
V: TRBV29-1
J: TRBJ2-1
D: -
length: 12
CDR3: CSVRQTRNEQFF
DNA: TGCAGCGTTCGTCAGACTAGGAATGAGCAGTTCTTC

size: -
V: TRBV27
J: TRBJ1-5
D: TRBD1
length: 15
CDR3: CASSQQGLVNQPQHF
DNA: TGTGCCAGCAGTCAACAGGGGTTGGTTAATCAGCCCCAGCATTTT

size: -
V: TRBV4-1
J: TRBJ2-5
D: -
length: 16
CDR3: CASSQDQTGWEETQYF
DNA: TGCGCCAGCAGCCAAGATCAAACCGGGTGGGAAGAGACCCAGTACTTC

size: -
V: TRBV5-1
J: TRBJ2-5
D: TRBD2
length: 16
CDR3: CASSLGPAGGTETQYF
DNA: TGCGCCAGCAGCTTGGGCCCAGCGGGAGGCACAGAGACCCAGTACTTC

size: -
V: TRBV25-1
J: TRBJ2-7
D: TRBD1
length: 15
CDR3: CASSGDRVGPYEQYF
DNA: TGTGCCAGCAGTGGGGACAGGGTGGGTCCCTACGAGCAGTACTTC

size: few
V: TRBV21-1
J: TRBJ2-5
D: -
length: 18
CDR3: CASSKGLRAAGGQETQYF
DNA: TGTGCCAGCAGCAAAGGGTTACGGGCCGCCGGGGGGCAAGAGACCCAGTACTTC

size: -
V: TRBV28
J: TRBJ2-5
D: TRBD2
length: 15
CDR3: CASSLIGGEKETQYF
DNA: TGTGCCAGCAGTTTAATTGGGGGGGAGAAGGAGACCCAGTACTTC

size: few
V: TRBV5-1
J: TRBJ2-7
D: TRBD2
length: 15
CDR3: CASSSGLAATYEQYF
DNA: TGCGCCAGCAGCAGTGGACTAGCGGCAACCTACGAGCAGTACTTC

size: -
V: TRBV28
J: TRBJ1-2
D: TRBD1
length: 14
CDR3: CASSFFQGANGYTF
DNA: TGTGCCAGCAGTTTCTTTCAGGGGGCGAATGGCTACACCTTC

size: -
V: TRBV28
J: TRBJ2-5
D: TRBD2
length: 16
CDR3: CASSFLGSGSLETQYF
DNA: TGTGCCAGCAGTTTCTTGGGTAGCGGGAGCTTGGAGACCCAGTACTTC

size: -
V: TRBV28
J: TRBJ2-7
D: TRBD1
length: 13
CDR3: CASGRRGLYEQYF
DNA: TGTGCCAGCGGACGCAGGGGGCTTTACGAGCAGTACTTC

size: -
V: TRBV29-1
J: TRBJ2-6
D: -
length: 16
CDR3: CSVETDINSGANVLTF
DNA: TGCAGCGTTGAAACAGATATCAACTCTGGGGCCAACGTCCTGACTTTC

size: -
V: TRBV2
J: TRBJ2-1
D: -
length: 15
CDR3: CASRNRGAAINEQFF
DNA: TGTGCCAGCAGAAATCGGGGGGCTGCTATCAATGAGCAGTTCTTC

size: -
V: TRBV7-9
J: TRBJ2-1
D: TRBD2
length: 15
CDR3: CASSLLAVRDHEQFF
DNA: TGTGCCAGCAGCCTTCTAGCGGTTAGGGACCATGAGCAGTTCTTC

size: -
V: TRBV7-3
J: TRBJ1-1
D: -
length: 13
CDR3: CASSQTGNTEAFF
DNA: TGTGCCAGCAGCCAAACAGGGAACACTGAAGCTTTCTTT

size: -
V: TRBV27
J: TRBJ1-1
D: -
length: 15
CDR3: CASSLSGGLNTEAFF
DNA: TGTGCCAGCAGTTTATCCGGGGGATTGAACACTGAAGCTTTCTTT

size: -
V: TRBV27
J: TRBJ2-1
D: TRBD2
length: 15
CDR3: CASSSLAGGGNEQFF
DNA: TGTGCCAGCAGTTCCTTAGCGGGAGGCGGCAATGAGCAGTTCTTC

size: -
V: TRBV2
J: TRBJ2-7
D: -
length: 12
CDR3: CASKGGRHEQYF
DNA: TGTGCCAGCAAGGGAGGTCGCCACGAGCAGTACTTC

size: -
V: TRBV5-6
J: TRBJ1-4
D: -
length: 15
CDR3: CASSMGPWEGEKLFF
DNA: TGTGCCAGCAGCATGGGACCCTGGGAGGGTGAAAAACTGTTTTTT

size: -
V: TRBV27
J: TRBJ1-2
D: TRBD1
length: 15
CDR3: CASSPTTGSHYGYTF
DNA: TGTGCCAGCAGTCCGACGACAGGGTCTCACTATGGCTACACCTTC

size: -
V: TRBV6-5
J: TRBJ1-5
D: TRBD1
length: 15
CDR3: CASSPGQGGHQPQHF
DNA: TGTGCCAGCAGTCCGGGACAGGGGGGTCATCAGCCCCAGCATTTT

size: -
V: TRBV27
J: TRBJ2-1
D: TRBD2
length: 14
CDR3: CASSFSGRANEQFF
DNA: TGTGCCAGCAGTTTCAGCGGGAGGGCCAATGAGCAGTTCTTC

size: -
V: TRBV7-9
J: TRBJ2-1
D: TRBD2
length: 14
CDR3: CASSPRLAPNEQFF
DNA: TGTGCCAGCAGTCCCCGACTAGCCCCCAATGAGCAGTTCTTC

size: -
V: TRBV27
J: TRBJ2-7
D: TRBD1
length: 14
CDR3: CASSSRDRYYEQYF
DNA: TGTGCCAGCAGTTCCCGGGACAGATACTACGAGCAGTACTTC

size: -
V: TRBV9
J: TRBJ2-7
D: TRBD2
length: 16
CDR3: CASSVAVTSALYEQYF
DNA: TGTGCCAGCAGCGTAGCCGTGACTAGCGCCCTCTACGAGCAGTACTTC

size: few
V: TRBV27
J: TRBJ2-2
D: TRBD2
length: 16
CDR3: CASSPGLAANTGELFF
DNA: TGTGCCAGCAGTCCAGGACTAGCGGCGAACACCGGGGAGCTGTTTTTT

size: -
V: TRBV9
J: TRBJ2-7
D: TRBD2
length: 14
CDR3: CASSVGLAGWEQYF
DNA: TGTGCCAGCAGCGTAGGACTAGCGGGATGGGAGCAGTACTTC

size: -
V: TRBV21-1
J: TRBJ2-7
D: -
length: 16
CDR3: CASSKLTKTGADEQYF
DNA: TGTGCCAGCAGCAAATTGACGAAGACAGGGGCGGACGAGCAGTACTTC

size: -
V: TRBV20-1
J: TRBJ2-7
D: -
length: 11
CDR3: CSARGGIEQYF
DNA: TGCAGTGCTAGAGGGGGCATCGAGCAGTACTTC

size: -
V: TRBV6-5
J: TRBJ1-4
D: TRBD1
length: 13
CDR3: CASSRGGVEKLFF
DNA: TGTGCCAGCAGCAGAGGGGGCGTTGAAAAACTGTTTTTT

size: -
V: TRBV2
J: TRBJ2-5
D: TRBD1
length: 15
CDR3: CASIRGTGGGETQYF
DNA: TGTGCCAGCATCAGGGGGACAGGGGGCGGAGAGACCCAGTACTTC

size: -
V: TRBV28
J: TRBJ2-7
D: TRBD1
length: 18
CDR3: CASSLYGTGTVMSYEQYF
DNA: TGTGCCAGCAGTTTATACGGAACCGGGACAGTGATGTCCTACGAGCAGTACTTC

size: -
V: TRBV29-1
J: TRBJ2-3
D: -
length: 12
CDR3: CSVAAGGDTQYF
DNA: TGCAGCGTTGCTGCCGGAGGTGATACGCAGTATTTT

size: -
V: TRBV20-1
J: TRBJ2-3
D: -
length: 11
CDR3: CSARGGLTQYF
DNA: TGCAGTGCTAGAGGGGGACTTACGCAGTATTTT

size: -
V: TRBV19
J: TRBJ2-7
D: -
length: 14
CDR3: CATHDRDNSYEQYF
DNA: TGTGCCACCCATGACCGGGACAACTCCTACGAGCAGTACTTC

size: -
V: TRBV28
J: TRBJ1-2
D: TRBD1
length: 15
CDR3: CASSLTGAGDYGYTF
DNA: TGTGCCAGCAGTTTAACAGGGGCCGGGGACTATGGCTACACCTTC

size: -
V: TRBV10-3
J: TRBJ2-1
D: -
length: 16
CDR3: CAISEPAGTLNNEQFF
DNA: TGTGCCATCAGCGAACCGGCGGGGACGTTAAACAATGAGCAGTTCTTC

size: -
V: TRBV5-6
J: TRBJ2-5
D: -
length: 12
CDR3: CASSLAKETQYF
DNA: TGTGCCAGCAGCTTGGCCAAAGAGACCCAGTACTTC